These 8 T cell receptor beta chains originate from one sample sequenced in a study of blood T cell repertoires in COVID-19 (dated by TCRdb to the early 2020s). Libraries came from the immunoSEQ multiplex PCR assay. TCRdb stores this immuneACCESS table with in-frame sequences only. Part of the clones is absent; in the studies checked, under half of the shortfall reflects unresolved V genes, and no reason is known for the rest. This sample has 80,000 to 95,000 clones in its table, and 75% to 85% of those were observed once. The top ten constitute 4% to 6% of the sample. Sequencing used peripheral blood. The receptors derive from a man at least 80 years old with COVID-19, enrolled during active disease.

This clone was seen many times. V and J are TRBV5-6 and TRBJ2-2; 7 nucleotides match TRBD1. The V and J ends lost 3 bases and 1 base, in that order; junction bases with no gene match: 3. Germline CDR1 SGHDT, CDR2 YYEEEE. The CDR3 has 15 residues. CDR3 bases: TGTGCCAGCAGCTGGGGGACAGTGAACACCGGGGAGCTGTTTTTT. Protein product: CASSWGTVNTGELFF.

The genes are TRBV11-3 and TRBJ2-1, with D possibly being TRBD1 (6 bases). Germline V gene sequence: CDR1 SGHNT, CDR2 YENEEA. The CDR3 runs to 13 residues. The V end was cut by 6 bases, the J end by 6 bases, with 12 bases between. The CDR3 here is CASSGKGGNEQFF. In nucleotides, the CDR3 is TGTGCCAGCAGTGGGAAAGGGGGCAATGAGCAGTTCTTC.

This clone was detected a few times. This chain links TRBV30 with TRBJ1-3; TRBD1 aligns across 9 bases. The V segment lost 2 bases and the J segment 0 bases; nucleotides outside the gene matches: 11. This CDR3 is built from 18 residues. Per the germline V gene, CDR1 is GTSNPN and CDR2 is SVGIG (reference sequence). CDR3 nucleotide sequence: TGTGCCTGGAGTACGTTTGGGACAGGGTTAAGCTCTGGAAACACCATATATTTT. Translated, it gives CAWSTFGTGLSSGNTIYF. The whole variable domain, filled in from reference TRBV30 and TRBJ1-3, reads SQTIHQWPATLVQPVGSPLSLECTVEGTSNPNLYWYRQAAGRGLQLLFYSVGIGQISSEVPQNLSASRPQDRQFILSSKKLLLSDSGFYLCAWSTFGTGLSSGNTIYFGEGSWLTVV.

This chain uses TRBV10-2 with TRBJ1-2; D call uncertain. Trimming took 6 bases from V and 0 from J, leaving 11 bases between them. Germline CDR1 is WSHSY and CDR2 is SAAADI. The CDR3 covers 14 residues. CDR3 bases: TGCGCCAGCAGAGATCCAGGTTCTAACTATGGCTACACCTTC. Its protein is CASRDPGSNYGYTF.

This rearrangement joins TRBV2 to TRBJ2-1; maybe TRBD2 (5 bases). From germline, CDR1 is SNHLY and CDR2 FYNNEI. Trimming removed 4 bases at V and 2 bases at J, with 9 bases between. This CDR3 has 14 amino acids. CDR3 sequence reads: CASSASGPYNEQFF. CDR3 DNA: TGTGCCAGCAGTGCCAGCGGACCCTACAATGAGCAGTTCTTC.

This clone was seen a handful of times. The V call is TRBV10-3, the J call TRBJ1-5; D is uncertain. With 0 bases removed from V and 6 bases from J, the gap between germline ends came to 15 bases. Per germline, CDR1 ENHRY and CDR2 SYGVKD. The CDR3 is 16 amino acids. The chain's CDR3 is CAISESYGGESQPQHF. The DNA for the CDR3 is TGTGCCATCAGTGAGTCTTATGGCGGGGAGAGTCAGCCCCAGCATTTT.

V and J are TRBV19 and TRBJ1-2; maybe TRBD1 (6 bases). Germline V gene data show CDR1 as LNHDA and CDR2 as SQIVND (reference sequence). This CDR3 contains 17 residues. V gave up 2 bases and J gave up 1 base, with 17 bases separating them. The CDR3 protein is CASSIQPGAFGNYGYTF. The DNA for the CDR3 is TGTGCCAGTAGTATACAACCAGGGGCTTTTGGTAACTATGGCTACACCTTC.

The table lists this clone with a few counts. The V and J genes are TRBV9 and TRBJ2-1; 13 positions agree with TRBD2. Germline lookup yields CDR1 SGDLS and CDR2 YYNGEE. V shed 7 bases and J 9 bases; nucleotides not matched to a gene: 7. This CDR3 is 14 amino acids long. In DNA form, the CDR3 reads TGTGCCAGCGGGCCACTAGCGGGAGGGAGTGAGCAGTTCTTC. Translating gives CASGPLAGGSEQFF.